What follows are 32 T cell receptor beta chains derived from one specimen sequenced in a study of blood T cell repertoires in COVID-19. TCRdb's copy holds only in-frame clones and misses some; the assay was immunoSEQ multiplex PCR. The sample includes about 98,000 clones, roughly nine tenths of them seen just once. Material for sequencing was peripheral blood. These TCRs come from a man between 70 and 80 years old with acute or convalescent COVID-19.

The table lists this clone with a count of one. V and J are TRBV11-3 and TRBJ2-1; 13 bases line up with TRBD2. J gave up 7 bases and V 5 bases, and 5 bases lay outside the gene matches. CDR1 is SGHNT and CDR2 is YENEEA in the germline V gene. The CDR3 runs to 15 residues. CDR3 DNA: TGTGCCAGCAGCGAAAGGACTAGCGGGGGAAATGAGCAGTTCTTC. Translation: CASSERTSGGNEQFF.

The genes are TRBV11-2 and TRBJ2-4; a weak D match, TRBD1 (5 bases). The ends were cut back, 4 bases at V and 4 bases at J, with 17 bases in the middle. The CDR3 runs 16 residues. The germline gives CDR1 SGHAT, CDR2 FQNNGV. CDR3 nucleotide sequence: TGTGCCAGCAGCTCAAGAATTAGGGGCCCGAAAAACATTCAGTACTTC. Translated: CASSSRIRGPKNIQYF. Filled out from reference TRBV11-2 and TRBJ2-4, the complete variable domain reads EAGVAQSPRYKIIEKRQSVAFWCNPISGHATLYWYQQILGQGPKLLIQFQNNGVVDDSQLPKDRFSAERLKGVDSTLKIQPAKLEDSAVYLCASSSRIRGPKNIQYFGAGTRLSVL.

The chain couples TRBV11-2 to TRBJ2-1, with 8 bases that match TRBD2. Germline assignment: CDR1 SGHAT and CDR2 FQNNGV. The CDR3 loop spans 15 amino acids. V lost 1 base, J lost 6 bases, and 5 bases stayed unmatched. In nucleotides, the CDR3 is TGTGCCAGCAGCTTAGGAGCGGGGGCATCCAATGAGCAGTTCTTC. Translating it yields CASSLGAGASNEQFF.

The chain uses TRBV10-1 and TRBJ2-7, with 8 nucleotides matching TRBD1. This CDR3 contains 14 residues. CDR1 is WNHNN, CDR2 SYGVQD, per germline (reference sequence). Losses at the gene ends were 6 bases for V and 2 bases for J; bases not matched to a gene: 6. The CDR3 bases are TGCGCCAGCAGCGGACAGGGTCGCCCCTACGAGCAGTACTTC. Protein: CASSGQGRPYEQYF.

The chain employs TRBV28 and TRBJ1-1; D possibly corresponds to TRBD1 (6 bases). The CDR3 length is 13 residues. Germline assignment: CDR1 MDHEN and CDR2 SYDVKM. V was pared by 6 bases and J by 5 bases, with 13 bases between. The CDR3 coding sequence is TGTGCCAGCAGCCAAATCGGACAGACTGAAGCTTTCTTT. Residues: CASSQIGQTEAFF. The whole variable domain, filled in from reference TRBV28 and TRBJ1-1, reads DVKVTQSSRYLVKRTGEKVFLECVQDMDHENMFWYRQDPGLGLRLIYFSYDVKMKEKGDIPEGYSVSREKKERFSLILESASTNQTSMYLCASSQIGQTEAFFGQGTRLTVV.

The chain combines TRBV27 with TRBJ1-6; D unresolved. CDR1 and CDR2 (germline): MNHEY, SMNVEV (reference sequence). The CDR3 is 15 residues long. Trimming shortened V by 3 bases and J by 10 bases, and 16 bases separated the two germline ends. The CDR3 bases are TGTGCCAGCAGTTTCGGCGGGAGTACTACGTCACCCCTCCACTTT. Translated, it gives CASSFGGSTTSPLHF.

This clone occurred a few times. V gene TRBV4-1 combines with J gene TRBJ1-5; 9 positions match TRBD1. The CDR3 has 16 amino acids. J gave up 7 bases and V 0 bases, and 7 bases lay outside the gene matches. From germline, CDR1 is MGHRA and CDR2 YSYEKL. This CDR3 is CASSQEVGQGWQPQHF. The DNA for the CDR3 is TGCGCCAGCAGCCAAGAAGTTGGACAGGGGTGGCAGCCCCAGCATTTT.

The CDR3 reads CATSNPGQGKPYEQYV. As DNA, the CDR3 is TGTGCCACCAGCAACCCGGGACAGGGGAAGCCCTACGAGCAGTACGTC. This chain uses TRBV15 with TRBJ2-7; 10 bases are a match to TRBD1. Germline V gene sequence: CDR1 LNHNV, CDR2 YYDKDF (reference sequence). V lost 4 bases, J lost 2 bases, and 8 bases stayed unmatched. This CDR3 is 16 amino acids long.

The rearrangement links TRBV28 to TRBJ2-7, with a possible D match to TRBD1 (6 bases). This CDR3 is built from 15 residues. Trimming pared 3 bases from V and 2 bases from J, leaving 14 bases between. Germline V gene data show CDR1 as MDHEN and CDR2 as SYDVKM. The DNA for the CDR3 is TGTGCCAGCAGTTTGGACAGCTTTACCACCTACGAGCAGTACTTC. Translating gives CASSLDSFTTYEQYF.

The CDR3 is CASSPGLAGGRNEQYF. The CDR3 nucleotides are TGCGCCAGCAGCCCGGGACTAGCGGGGGGGCGCAACGAGCAGTACTTC. The rearrangement joins TRBV5-1 to TRBJ2-7; 16 nucleotides match TRBD2. The CDR3 consists of 16 residues. Per germline, CDR1 SGHRS and CDR2 YFSETQ. The J segment lost 5 bases and the V segment lost 4 bases, leaving 6 bases of the junction unmatched. Full variable domain (rest looked up from reference TRBV5-1 and TRBJ2-7): KAGVTQTPRYLIKTRGQQVTLSCSPISGHRSVSWYQQTPGQGLQFLFEYFSETQRNKGNFPGRFSGRQFSNSRSEMNVSTLELGDSALYLCASSPGLAGGRNEQYFGPGTRLTVT.

This sequence joins TRBV19 and TRBJ2-5; 7 bases fit TRBD1. Trimming took 8 bases from V and 2 from J; bases not matched to a gene: 8. This CDR3 region has 14 residues. Germline loops: CDR1 LNHDA, CDR2 SQIVND (reference sequence). The CDR3 loop is CASSGQTGQETQYF. Here the CDR3 DNA reads TGTGCCAGTTCTGGCCAGACAGGGCAAGAGACCCAGTACTTC.

The chain links TRBV4-1 to TRBJ1-4, with TRBD1 identical over 8 bases. The CDR3 consists of 16 residues. Germline CDR1 is MGHRA and CDR2 is YSYEKL. The V and J ends lost 2 bases and 5 bases, in that order; junction bases with no gene match: 7. The CDR3 spells CASSQNPQGGNEKLFF. The CDR3 region has the DNA TGCGCCAGCAGCCAAAACCCACAGGGGGGAAATGAAAAACTGTTTTTT.

The CDR3 region has the DNA TGCGCCAGCAGTGATAGGTCAACGGGCGGGGAGCTGTTTTTT. Its protein product is CASSDRSTGGELFF. V and J are TRBV10-1 and TRBJ2-2; no reliable D call. The CDR3 is made up of 14 amino acids. Trimming took 3 bases from V and 7 from J, leaving 12 bases between them. Germline CDR1 WNHNN, CDR2 SYGVQD (reference sequence).

This rearrangement joins TRBV11-2 to TRBJ2-1, with 8 bases fitting TRBD2. Unmatched junction bases numbered 10, after V lost 6 bases and J lost 9 bases. CDR1 is SGHAT, CDR2 FQNNGV, per germline. There are 14 residues in the CDR3. CDR3 bases: TGTGCCAGCAGAGTGACGGGGGGGCTGGGTGAGCAGTTCTTC. Its translation: CASRVTGGLGEQFF.

The chain carries TRBV10-3 and TRBJ2-1, with D maybe TRBD2 (8 bases). The CDR3 is 15 amino acids. Per germline, CDR1 ENHRY and CDR2 SYGVKD. Trimming took 2 bases from V and 9 from J, leaving 17 bases between them. The CDR3 is CAISEGGQLAGEQFF. The CDR3 bases are TGTGCCATCAGTGAGGGGGGACAGCTAGCGGGTGAGCAGTTCTTC.

The rearrangement links TRBV9 to TRBJ1-6; TRBD1 is a possible D gene (5 bases). Per germline, CDR1 SGDLS and CDR2 YYNGEE. This CDR3 comprises 15 residues. V dropped 0 bases and J dropped 8 bases, with 12 bases sitting between them. Here the CDR3 DNA reads TGTGCCAGCAGCGTAGCTAATAGGGGTGATTCACCCCTCCACTTT. The encoded protein is CASSVANRGDSPLHF.

V and J are TRBV5-1 and TRBJ2-2, with a possible D match to TRBD2 (5 bases). The CDR3 totals 16 residues. Germline V gene sequence: CDR1 SGHRS, CDR2 YFSETQ. Trimming took 2 bases from V and 2 from J, leaving 13 bases between them. DNA for the CDR3: TGCGCCAGCAGCTTAGAGGGCGGTGGAAACACCGGGGAGCTGTTTTTT. Its translation: CASSLEGGGNTGELFF.

This chain links TRBV19 with TRBJ2-6, with D possibly being TRBD2 (6 bases). The CDR3 runs to 17 residues. Trimming removed 8 bases from V and 0 bases from J, with 17 bases in between. Per the germline V gene, CDR1 is LNHDA and CDR2 is SQIVND (reference sequence). In DNA form, the CDR3 reads TGTGCCAGTTCCGAGTCGGGGAGGCTCTCTGGGGCCAACGTCCTGACTTTC. Protein sequence: CASSESGRLSGANVLTF.

DNA for the CDR3: TGTGCCAGCTCACCGGACTACTCATCAGATACGCAGTATTTT. It is translated as CASSPDYSSDTQYF. The rearrangement uses TRBV18 and TRBJ2-3; D may be TRBD2 (6 bases). Trimming pared 3 bases from V and 4 bases from J, leaving 11 bases between. This CDR3 region has 14 residues. In germline, CDR1 is KGHSH, CDR2 LQKENI.

The rearrangement links TRBV4-1 to TRBJ2-1; 9 bases fit TRBD1. Germline V CDR1 and CDR2: MGHRA, YSYEKL. Losses at the gene ends were 0 bases for V and 8 bases for J; bases not matched to a gene: 8. This CDR3 is 16 amino acids long. The CDR3 is CASSQDTGGAGYEQFF. Written as DNA, the CDR3 is TGCGCCAGCAGCCAAGATACAGGGGGCGCCGGGTATGAGCAGTTCTTC.

The chain recombines TRBV30 with TRBJ2-2, with TRBD1 matching over 9 bases. Germline CDR1 reads GTSNPN; CDR2 reads SVGIG (reference sequence). V shed 2 bases, J shed 5 bases, and the junction held 6 bases outside the gene matches. The CDR3 totals 15 residues. CDR3 region: CAWSSGTGFTGELFF. Here the CDR3 DNA reads TGTGCCTGGAGTTCCGGGACAGGGTTTACCGGGGAGCTGTTTTTT.

This clone was counted a single time. The chain is built from TRBV4-2 and TRBJ2-7, with TRBD2 identical over 7 bases. J lost 3 bases, V lost 3 bases, and 8 bases had no gene match. Germline CDR1 is LGHNA and CDR2 is YNFKEQ. This CDR3 is 15 amino acids long. CDR3 sequence reads: CASSQEGRGNYEQYF. The CDR3 nucleotides read TGTGCCAGCAGCCAGGAGGGGCGGGGGAACTACGAGCAGTACTTC.

The chain links TRBV15 to TRBJ2-6; no definite D call. The CDR3 runs 18 residues. The germline V and J ends were trimmed by 1 base and 0 bases, with 13 bases remaining between them. Germline V gene lookup returns CDR1 LNHNV and CDR2 YYDKDF (reference sequence). The CDR3 sequence is CATSRALRPGSGANVLTF. As DNA, the CDR3 is TGTGCCACCAGCAGAGCCCTCCGACCGGGCTCTGGGGCCAACGTCCTGACTTTC.

V is TRBV19 and J is TRBJ1-4; 9 bases map to TRBD1. The ends lost 6 bases at V and 8 bases at J; junction bases unmatched: 7. The CDR3 is made up of 14 amino acids. CDR1 and CDR2 (germline): LNHDA, SQIVND (reference sequence). The CDR3 region is CASRLQGAGEKLFF. Here the CDR3 DNA reads TGTGCCAGTAGGCTACAGGGGGCGGGGGAAAAACTGTTTTTT.

The chain uses TRBV7-6 and TRBJ1-1, with D unclear. Trimming removed 3 bases at V and 3 bases at J, with 23 bases between. The CDR3 covers 18 residues. From germline, CDR1 is SGHVS and CDR2 FNYEAQ. This CDR3 is CASSFPRGSRSMDTEAFF. CDR3 nucleotide sequence: TGTGCCAGCAGCTTCCCACGGGGTTCTCGGTCGATGGACACTGAAGCTTTCTTT.

The chain has TRBV28 and TRBJ2-1, with 7 bases fitting TRBD1. The ends lost 6 bases at V and 4 bases at J; junction bases unmatched: 6. Germline V gives CDR1 MDHEN, CDR2 SYDVKM. The CDR3 extends over 14 amino acids. CDR3 residues: CASSFGQEYNEQFF. For the CDR3, the DNA is TGTGCCAGCAGCTTCGGACAGGAATACAATGAGCAGTTCTTC.

V and J are TRBV7-3 and TRBJ2-7, with D maybe TRBD2 (7 bases). The length of the CDR3 is 14 residues. Trimming took off 3 bases at V and 6 bases at J, with 15 bases between the two ends. Germline assignment: CDR1 SGHTA and CDR2 FQGTGA. This chain's CDR3 is CASSFPRGGCEQYF. The CDR3 nucleotides are TGTGCCAGCAGCTTTCCTAGGGGGGGTTGCGAGCAGTACTTC.

The chain is built from TRBV4-1 and TRBJ2-5; D is uncertain. The germline CDR1 and CDR2 sequences are MGHRA and YSYEKL. Between the trimmed V and J ends, which lost 0 bases and 5 bases, there was a span of 10 bases. The length of the CDR3 is 14 residues. In DNA form, the CDR3 reads TGCGCCAGCAGCCAAGACCTTACCGAGGAGACCCAGTACTTC. This gives the protein CASSQDLTEETQYF.

The chain is built from TRBV11-2 and TRBJ2-3; TRBD2 might be the D (7 bases). CDR1 is SGHAT and CDR2 is FQNNGV in the germline V gene. CDR3 length equals 17 residues. Trimming took off 0 bases at V and 4 bases at J, with 17 bases between the two ends. The CDR3 spells CASSLDTGRGAADTQYF. Here the CDR3 DNA reads TGTGCCAGCAGCTTAGATACGGGTCGGGGGGCCGCAGATACGCAGTATTTT.

The CDR3 loop is CASSQTGEKLFF. CDR3 nucleotides: TGTGCCAGCAGCCAGACAGGGGAAAAACTGTTTTTT. The chain employs TRBV3-1 (or the pseudogene TRBV3-2) and TRBJ1-4, with 7 bases fitting TRBD1. CDR1 LGHDT and CDR2 YNNKEL come from the germline V gene (reference sequence). J gave up 8 bases and V 3 bases, and 0 bases lay outside the gene matches. CDR3 length equals 12 residues.

The rearrangement joins TRBV29-1 to TRBJ2-3; TRBD2 matches at 9 bases. With 6 bases clipped from V and 5 bases from J, the junction kept 12 bases outside the gene matches. The length of the CDR3 is 15 residues. Germline assignment: CDR1 SQVTM and CDR2 ANQGSEA. The CDR3 loop reads CSVGASGDLRDTQYF. The CDR3 DNA reads as TGCAGCGTCGGAGCTAGCGGGGATTTACGAGATACGCAGTATTTT.

A few counts support this clone. J is TRBJ1-1 and V is TRBV27; tentatively, D is TRBD1 (6 bases). The CDR3 is made up of 14 amino acids. V dropped 3 bases and J dropped 1 base, with 9 bases sitting between them. CDR1 MNHEY and CDR2 SMNVEV come from the germline V gene (reference sequence). This chain's CDR3 is CASSFRGSNTEAFF. CDR3 nucleotide sequence: TGTGCCAGCAGTTTCAGGGGATCGAACACTGAAGCTTTCTTT.